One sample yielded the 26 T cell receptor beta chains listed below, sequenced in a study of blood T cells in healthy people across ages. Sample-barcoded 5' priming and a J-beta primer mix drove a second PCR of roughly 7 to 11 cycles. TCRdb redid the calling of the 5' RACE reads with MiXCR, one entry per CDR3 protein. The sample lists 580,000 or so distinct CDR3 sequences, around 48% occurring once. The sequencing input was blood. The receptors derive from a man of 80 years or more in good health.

CDR3 DNA sequence: TGCAGTGCTAGATGGGACAGGGGAAATCAGCCCCAGCATTTT. Translated, it gives CSARWDRGNQPQHF. The genes are TRBV20-1 and TRBJ1-5; 10 bases line up with TRBD1. There are 14 residues in the CDR3. V trimming: 2 bases; J trimming: 4 bases; junction bases outside the gene matches: 2. CDR1 is DFQATT and CDR2 is SNEGSKA in the germline V gene (reference sequence).

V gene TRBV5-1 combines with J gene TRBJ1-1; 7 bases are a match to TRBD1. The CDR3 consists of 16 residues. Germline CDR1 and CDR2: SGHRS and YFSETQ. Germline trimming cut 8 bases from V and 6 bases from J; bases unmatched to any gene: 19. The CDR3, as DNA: TGCGCCAGTAACACCGCGGCTCAAGGGGGCTCGTCTGAAGCTTTCTTT. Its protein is CASNTAAQGGSSEAFF.

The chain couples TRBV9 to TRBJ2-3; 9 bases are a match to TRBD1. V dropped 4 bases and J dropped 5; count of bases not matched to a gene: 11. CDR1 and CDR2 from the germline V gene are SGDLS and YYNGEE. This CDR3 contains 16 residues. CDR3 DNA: TGTGCCAGCAGCCTTGGACAGGGGAGATTCGTAGATACGCAGTATTTT. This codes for CASSLGQGRFVDTQYF.

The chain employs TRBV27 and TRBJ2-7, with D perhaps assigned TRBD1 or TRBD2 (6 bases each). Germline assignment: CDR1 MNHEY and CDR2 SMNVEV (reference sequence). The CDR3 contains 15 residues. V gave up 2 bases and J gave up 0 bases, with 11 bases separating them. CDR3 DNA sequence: TGTGCCAGCAGTTTAAAGGGGGGCTACTCCTACGAGCAGTACTTC. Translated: CASSLKGGYSYEQYF.

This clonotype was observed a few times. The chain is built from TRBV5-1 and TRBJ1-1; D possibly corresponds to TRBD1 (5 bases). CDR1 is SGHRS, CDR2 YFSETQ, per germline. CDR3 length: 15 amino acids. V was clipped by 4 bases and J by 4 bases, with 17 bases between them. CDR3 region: CASSPEQGVGTEAFF. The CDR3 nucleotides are TGCGCCAGCAGCCCCGAGCAGGGTGTAGGCACTGAAGCTTTCTTT.

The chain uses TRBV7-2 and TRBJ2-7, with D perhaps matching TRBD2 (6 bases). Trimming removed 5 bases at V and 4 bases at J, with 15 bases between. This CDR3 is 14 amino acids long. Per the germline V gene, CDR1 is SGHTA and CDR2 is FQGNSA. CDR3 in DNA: TGTGCCAGCAGCCTACAGGAGGGAGTGTACGAGCAGTACTTC. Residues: CASSLQEGVYEQYF.

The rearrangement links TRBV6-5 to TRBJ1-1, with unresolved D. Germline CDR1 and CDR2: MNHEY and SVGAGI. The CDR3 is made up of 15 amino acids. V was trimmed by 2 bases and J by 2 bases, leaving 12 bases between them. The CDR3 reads CASSYDGFGNTEAFF. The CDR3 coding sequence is TGTGCCAGCAGTTACGATGGTTTTGGTAACACTGAAGCTTTCTTT.

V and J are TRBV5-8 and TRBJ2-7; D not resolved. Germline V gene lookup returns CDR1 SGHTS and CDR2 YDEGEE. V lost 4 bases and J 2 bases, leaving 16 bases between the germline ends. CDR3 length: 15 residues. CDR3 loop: CASSTATGMAYEQYF. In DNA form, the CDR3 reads TGTGCCAGCAGCACGGCCACCGGAATGGCCTACGAGCAGTACTTC.

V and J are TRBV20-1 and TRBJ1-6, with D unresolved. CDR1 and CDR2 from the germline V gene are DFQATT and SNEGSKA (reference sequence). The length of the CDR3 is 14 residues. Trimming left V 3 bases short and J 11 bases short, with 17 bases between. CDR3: CSASPDHRGPPLHF. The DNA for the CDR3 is TGCAGTGCTAGTCCGGATCACCGAGGTCCACCCCTCCACTTT.

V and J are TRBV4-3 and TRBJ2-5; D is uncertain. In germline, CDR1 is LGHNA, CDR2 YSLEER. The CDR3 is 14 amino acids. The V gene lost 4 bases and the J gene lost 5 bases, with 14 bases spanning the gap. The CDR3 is CASSPGRPGETQYF. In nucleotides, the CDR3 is TGCGCCAGCAGCCCCGGACGTCCCGGGGAGACCCAGTACTTC.

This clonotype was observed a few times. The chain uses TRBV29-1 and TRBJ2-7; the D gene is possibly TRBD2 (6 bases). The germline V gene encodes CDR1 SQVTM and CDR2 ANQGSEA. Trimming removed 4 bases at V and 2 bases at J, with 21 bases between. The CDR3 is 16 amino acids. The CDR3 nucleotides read TGCAGCGTTGCGGCGGGATTTAGGGGCAGTCCCTACGAGCAGTACTTC. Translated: CSVAAGFRGSPYEQYF.

In DNA form, the CDR3 reads TGTGCCAGCAGCTCCGCAGGGGGGGAAAAACTGTTTTTT. It codes for CASSSAGGEKLFF. This chain joins TRBV12-3 or TRBV12-4 and TRBJ1-4; 7 bases are a match to TRBD1. The CDR3 is 13 amino acids. V gave up 6 bases and J gave up 8 bases; unmatched junction bases: 6.

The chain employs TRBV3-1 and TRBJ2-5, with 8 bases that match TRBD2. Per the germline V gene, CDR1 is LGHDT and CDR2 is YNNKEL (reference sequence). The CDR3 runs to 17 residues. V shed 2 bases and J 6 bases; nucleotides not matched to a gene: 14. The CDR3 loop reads CASSQHPGLDIPQTQYF. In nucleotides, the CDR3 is TGTGCCAGCAGCCAACATCCGGGACTAGATATCCCTCAGACCCAGTACTTC.

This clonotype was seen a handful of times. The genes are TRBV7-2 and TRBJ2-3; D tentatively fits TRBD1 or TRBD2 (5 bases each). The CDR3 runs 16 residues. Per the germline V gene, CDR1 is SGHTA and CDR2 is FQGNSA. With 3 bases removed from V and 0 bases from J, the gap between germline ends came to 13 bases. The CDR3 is CASSFGDWGSTDTQYF. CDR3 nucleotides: TGTGCCAGCAGCTTCGGTGACTGGGGGAGCACAGATACGCAGTATTTT. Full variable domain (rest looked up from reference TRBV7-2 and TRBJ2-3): GAGVSQSPSNKVTEKGKDVELRCDPISGHTALYWYRQSLGQGLEFLIYFQGNSAPDKSGLPSDRFSAERTGGSVSTLTIQRTQQEDSAVYLCASSFGDWGSTDTQYFGPGTRLTVL.

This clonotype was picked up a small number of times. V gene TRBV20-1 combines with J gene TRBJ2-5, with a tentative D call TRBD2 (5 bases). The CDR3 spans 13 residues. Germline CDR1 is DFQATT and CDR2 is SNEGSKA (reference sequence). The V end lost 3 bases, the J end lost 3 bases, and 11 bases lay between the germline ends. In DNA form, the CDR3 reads TGCAGTGCTAGCTACTGGGGAGAAGAGACCCAGTACTTC. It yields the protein CSASYWGEETQYF.

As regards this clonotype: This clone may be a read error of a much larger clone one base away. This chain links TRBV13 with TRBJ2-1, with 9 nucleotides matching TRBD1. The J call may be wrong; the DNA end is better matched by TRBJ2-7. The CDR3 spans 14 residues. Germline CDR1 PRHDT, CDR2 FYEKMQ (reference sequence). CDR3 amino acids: CASSFWGQGREQYF. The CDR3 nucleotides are TGTGCCAGCAGCTTCTGGGGACAGGGTCGTGAGCAGTACTTC.

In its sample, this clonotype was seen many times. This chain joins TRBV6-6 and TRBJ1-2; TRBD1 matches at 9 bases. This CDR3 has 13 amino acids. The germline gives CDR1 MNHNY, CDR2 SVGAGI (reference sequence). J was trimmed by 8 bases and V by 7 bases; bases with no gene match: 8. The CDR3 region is CASKYRGQGGYTF. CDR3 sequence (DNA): TGTGCCAGCAAGTACAGGGGGCAGGGAGGCTACACCTTC.

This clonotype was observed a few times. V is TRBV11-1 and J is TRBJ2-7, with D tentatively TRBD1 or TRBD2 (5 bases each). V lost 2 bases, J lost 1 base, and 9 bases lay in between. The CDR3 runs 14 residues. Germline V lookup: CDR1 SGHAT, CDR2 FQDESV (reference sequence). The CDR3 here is CASSLPGRSYEQYF. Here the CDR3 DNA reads TGTGCCAGCAGCTTACCGGGACGATCCTACGAGCAGTACTTC.

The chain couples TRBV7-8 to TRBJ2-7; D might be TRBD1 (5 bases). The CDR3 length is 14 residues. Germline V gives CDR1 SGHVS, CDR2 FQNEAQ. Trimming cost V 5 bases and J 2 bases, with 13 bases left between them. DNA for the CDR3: TGTGCCAGCAGCCAAAGCGAGACAGCCTACGAGCAGTACTTC. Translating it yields CASSQSETAYEQYF.

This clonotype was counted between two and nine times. The CDR3 region has the DNA TGCAGTGCAGGGAGGGGATGGGAGCAGTACTTC. Amino acids: CSAGRGWEQYF. This rearrangement joins TRBV20-1 to TRBJ2-7; 7 nucleotides line up with TRBD2. After removal of 6 bases from V and 7 bases from J, the junction contained 6 bases not matched to a gene. The germline gives CDR1 DFQATT, CDR2 SNEGSKA (reference sequence). The CDR3 is made up of 11 amino acids.

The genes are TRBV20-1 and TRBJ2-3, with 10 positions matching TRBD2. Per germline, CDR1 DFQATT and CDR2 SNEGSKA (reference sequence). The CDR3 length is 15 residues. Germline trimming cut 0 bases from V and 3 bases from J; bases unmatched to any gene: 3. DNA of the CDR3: TGCAGTGCTAGAGATCCGGGACTAGCGACAGATACGCAGTATTTT. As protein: CSARDPGLATDTQYF.

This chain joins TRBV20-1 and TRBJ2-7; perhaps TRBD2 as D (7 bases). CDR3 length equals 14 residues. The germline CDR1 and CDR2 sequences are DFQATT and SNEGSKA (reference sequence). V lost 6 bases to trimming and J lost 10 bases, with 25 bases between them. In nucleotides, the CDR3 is TGCAGTGCCGTTAACCTTCCTAGAGGGGGGGTCCAGTACTTC. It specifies CSAVNLPRGGVQYF.

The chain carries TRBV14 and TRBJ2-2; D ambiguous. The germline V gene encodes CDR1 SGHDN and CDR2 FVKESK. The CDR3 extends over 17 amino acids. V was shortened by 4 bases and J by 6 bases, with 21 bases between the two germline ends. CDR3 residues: CASSPISPPSRSGELFF. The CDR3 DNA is TGTGCCAGCAGCCCGATTTCACCCCCGTCTAGGTCCGGGGAGCTGTTTTTT.

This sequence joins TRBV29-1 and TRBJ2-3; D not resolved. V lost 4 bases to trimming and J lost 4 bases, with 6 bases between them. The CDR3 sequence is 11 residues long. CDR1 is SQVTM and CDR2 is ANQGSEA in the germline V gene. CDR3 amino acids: CSVAGADTQYF. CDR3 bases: TGCAGCGTTGCTGGGGCAGATACGCAGTATTTT.

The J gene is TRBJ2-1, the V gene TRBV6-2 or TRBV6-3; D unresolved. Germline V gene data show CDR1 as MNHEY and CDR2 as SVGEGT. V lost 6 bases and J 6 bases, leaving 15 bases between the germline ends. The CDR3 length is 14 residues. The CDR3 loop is CASSTRPVINEQFF. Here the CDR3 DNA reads TGTGCCAGCAGCACCCGGCCCGTCATCAATGAGCAGTTCTTC.

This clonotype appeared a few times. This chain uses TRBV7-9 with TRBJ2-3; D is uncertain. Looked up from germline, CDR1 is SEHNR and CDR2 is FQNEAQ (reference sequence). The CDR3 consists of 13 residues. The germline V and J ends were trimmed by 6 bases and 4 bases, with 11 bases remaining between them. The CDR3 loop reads CASSQGDSDTQYF. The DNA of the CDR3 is TGTGCCAGCAGTCAAGGAGATTCAGATACGCAGTATTTT.